This T cell receptor (beta chain) was recovered during a study of blood T cell repertoires in COVID-19. Study summary: Samples taken during acute and convalescent COVID-19 were collected in the United States, Italy and Spain. Sample material is recorded as cDNA or gDNA derived from T cells, B-cell-depleted T cells, or PBMCs.

This table comes from immunoSEQ multiplex PCR, and its TCRdb copy is limited to in-frame clones, with some not included. This table has some 270,000 clones, less than 90% appearing once. V dropped 4 bases and J dropped 10 bases, with 16 bases sitting between them. The CDR3 runs 13 residues. The germline gives CDR1 MGHDK, CDR2 SYGVNS. The origin of this receptor is a woman aged 40 to 50 who had recovered from COVID-19. Sequenced sample: peripheral blood. The J gene is TRBJ1-1, the V gene TRBV25-1; the D gene is possibly TRBD1 (5 bases). The CDR3 loop reads CASSASGAVRAFF. CDR3 in DNA: TGTGCCAGCAGTGCCTCTGGGGCAGTCAGAGCTTTCTTT.